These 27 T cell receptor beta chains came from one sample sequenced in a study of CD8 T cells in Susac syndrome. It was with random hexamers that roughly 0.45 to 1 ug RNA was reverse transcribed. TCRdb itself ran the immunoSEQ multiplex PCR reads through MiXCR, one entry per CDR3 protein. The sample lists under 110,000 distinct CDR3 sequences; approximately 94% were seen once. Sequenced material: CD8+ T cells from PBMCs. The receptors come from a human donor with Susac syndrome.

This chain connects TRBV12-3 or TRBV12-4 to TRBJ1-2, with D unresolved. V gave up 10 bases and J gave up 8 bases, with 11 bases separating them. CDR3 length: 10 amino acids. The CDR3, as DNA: TGTGCCACCGAGCCCGGGGGCTACACCTTC. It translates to CATEPGGYTF.

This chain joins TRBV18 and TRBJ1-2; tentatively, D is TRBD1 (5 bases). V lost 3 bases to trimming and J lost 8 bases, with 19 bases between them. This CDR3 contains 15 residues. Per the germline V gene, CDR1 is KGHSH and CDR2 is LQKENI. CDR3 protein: CASSPIRDWEFGYTF. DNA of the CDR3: TGTGCCAGCTCACCTATCAGGGATTGGGAGTTCGGCTACACCTTC. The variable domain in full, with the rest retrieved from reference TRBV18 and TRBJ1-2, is NAGVMQNPRHLVRRRGQEARLRCSPMKGHSHVYWYRQLPEEGLKFMVYLQKENIIDESGMPKERFSAEFPKEGPSILRIQQVVRGDSAAYFCASSPIRDWEFGYTFGSGTRLTVV.

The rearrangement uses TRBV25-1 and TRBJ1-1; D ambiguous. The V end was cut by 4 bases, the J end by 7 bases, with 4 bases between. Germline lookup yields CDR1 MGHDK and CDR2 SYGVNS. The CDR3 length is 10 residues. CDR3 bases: TGTGCCAGCAGTGGCAGTGAAGCTTTCTTT. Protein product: CASSGSEAFF.

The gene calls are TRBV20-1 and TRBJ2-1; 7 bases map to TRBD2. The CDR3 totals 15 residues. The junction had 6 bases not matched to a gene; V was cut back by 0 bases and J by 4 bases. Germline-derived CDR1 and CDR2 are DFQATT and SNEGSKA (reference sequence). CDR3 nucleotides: TGCAGTGCTAGAGACGTGGGGGGGTCTTACAATGAGCAGTTCTTC. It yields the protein CSARDVGGSYNEQFF.

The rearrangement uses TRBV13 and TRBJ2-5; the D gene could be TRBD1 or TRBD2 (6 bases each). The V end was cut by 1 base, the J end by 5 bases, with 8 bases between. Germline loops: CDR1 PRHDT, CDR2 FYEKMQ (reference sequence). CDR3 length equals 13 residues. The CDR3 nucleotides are TGTGCCAGCAGCTTAGAAGGGGGGGAGACCCAGTACTTC. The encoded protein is CASSLEGGETQYF.

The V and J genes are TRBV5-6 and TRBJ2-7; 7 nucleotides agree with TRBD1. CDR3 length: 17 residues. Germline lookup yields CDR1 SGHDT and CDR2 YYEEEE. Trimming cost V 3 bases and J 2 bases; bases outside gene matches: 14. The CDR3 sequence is CASSSPLRQGPPYEQYF. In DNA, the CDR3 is TGTGCCAGCAGCTCCCCACTCCGACAGGGACCTCCCTACGAGCAGTACTTC. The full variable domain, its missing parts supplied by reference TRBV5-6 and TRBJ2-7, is DAGVTQSPTHLIKTRGQQVTLRCSPKSGHDTVSWYQQALGQGPQFIFQYYEEEERQRGNFPDRFSGHQFPNYSSELNVNALLLGDSALYLCASSSPLRQGPPYEQYFGPGTRLTVT.

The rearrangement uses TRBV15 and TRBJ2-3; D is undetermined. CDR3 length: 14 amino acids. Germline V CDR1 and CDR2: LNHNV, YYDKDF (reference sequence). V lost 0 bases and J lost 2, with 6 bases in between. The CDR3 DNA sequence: TGTGCCACCAGCAGAGATTGGAACACAGATACGCAGTATTTT. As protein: CATSRDWNTDTQYF.

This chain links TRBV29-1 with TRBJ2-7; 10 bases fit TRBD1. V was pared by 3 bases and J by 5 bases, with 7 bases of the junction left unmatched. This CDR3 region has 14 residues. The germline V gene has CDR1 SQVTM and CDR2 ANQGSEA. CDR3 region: CSVEVPGQGNEQYF. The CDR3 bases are TGCAGCGTTGAGGTACCGGGACAGGGGAACGAGCAGTACTTC.

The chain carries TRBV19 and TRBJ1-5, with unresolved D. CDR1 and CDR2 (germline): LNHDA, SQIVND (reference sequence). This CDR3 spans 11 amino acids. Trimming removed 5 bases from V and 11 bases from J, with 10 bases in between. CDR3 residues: CASSVPGTQHF. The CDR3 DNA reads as TGTGCCAGTAGTGTGCCGGGAACCCAGCATTTT.

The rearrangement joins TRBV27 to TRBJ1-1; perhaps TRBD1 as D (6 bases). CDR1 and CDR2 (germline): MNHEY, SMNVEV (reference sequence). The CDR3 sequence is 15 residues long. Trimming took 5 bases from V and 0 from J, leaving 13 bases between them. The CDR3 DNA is TGTGCCAGCAGTCCTTATACAGGGATGAACACTGAAGCTTTCTTT. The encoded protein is CASSPYTGMNTEAFF.

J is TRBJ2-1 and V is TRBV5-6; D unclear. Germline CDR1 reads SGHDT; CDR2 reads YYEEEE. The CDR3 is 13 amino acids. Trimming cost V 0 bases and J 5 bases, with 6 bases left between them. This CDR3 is CASSLAVNNEQFF. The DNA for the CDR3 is TGTGCCAGCAGCTTGGCTGTGAACAATGAGCAGTTCTTC.

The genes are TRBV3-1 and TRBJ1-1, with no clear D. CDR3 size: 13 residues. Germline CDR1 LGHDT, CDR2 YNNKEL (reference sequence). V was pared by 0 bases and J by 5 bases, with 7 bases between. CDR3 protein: CASSQDRTTEAFF. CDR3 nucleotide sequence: TGTGCCAGCAGCCAAGACAGGACGACTGAAGCTTTCTTT. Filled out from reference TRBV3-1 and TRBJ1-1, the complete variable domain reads DTAVSQTPKYLVTQMGNDKSIKCEQNLGHDTMYWYKQDSKKFLKIMFSYNNKELIINETVPNRFSPKSPDKAHLNLHINSLELGDSAVYFCASSQDRTTEAFFGQGTRLTVV.

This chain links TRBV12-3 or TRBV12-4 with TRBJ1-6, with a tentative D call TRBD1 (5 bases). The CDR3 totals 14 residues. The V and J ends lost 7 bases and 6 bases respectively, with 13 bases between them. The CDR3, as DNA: TGTGCCAGCACCCTCGGGGGGGGTAATTCACCCCTCCACTTT. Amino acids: CASTLGGGNSPLHF.

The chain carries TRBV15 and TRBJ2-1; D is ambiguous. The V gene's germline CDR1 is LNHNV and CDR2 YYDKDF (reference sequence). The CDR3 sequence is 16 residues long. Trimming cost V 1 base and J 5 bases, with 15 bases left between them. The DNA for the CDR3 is TGTGCCACCAGCAGAGGGCGACCCCAATTGAACAATGAGCAGTTCTTC. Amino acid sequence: CATSRGRPQLNNEQFF.

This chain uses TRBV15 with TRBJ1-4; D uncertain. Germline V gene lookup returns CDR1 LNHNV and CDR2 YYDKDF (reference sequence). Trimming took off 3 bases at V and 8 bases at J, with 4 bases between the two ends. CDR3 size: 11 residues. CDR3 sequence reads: CATSSGEKLFF. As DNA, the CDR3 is TGTGCCACCAGCAGTGGGGAAAAACTGTTTTTT.

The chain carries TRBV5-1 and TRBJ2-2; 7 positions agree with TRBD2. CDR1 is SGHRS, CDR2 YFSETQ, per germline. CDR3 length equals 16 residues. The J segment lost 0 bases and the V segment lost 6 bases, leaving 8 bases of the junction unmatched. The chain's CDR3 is CASTPREGPNTGELFF. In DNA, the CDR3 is TGCGCCAGCACCCCGAGGGAGGGCCCGAACACCGGGGAGCTGTTTTTT. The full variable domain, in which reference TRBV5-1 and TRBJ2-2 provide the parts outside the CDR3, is KAGVTQTPRYLIKTRGQQVTLSCSPISGHRSVSWYQQTPGQGLQFLFEYFSETQRNKGNFPGRFSGRQFSNSRSEMNVSTLELGDSALYLCASTPREGPNTGELFFGEGSRLTVL.

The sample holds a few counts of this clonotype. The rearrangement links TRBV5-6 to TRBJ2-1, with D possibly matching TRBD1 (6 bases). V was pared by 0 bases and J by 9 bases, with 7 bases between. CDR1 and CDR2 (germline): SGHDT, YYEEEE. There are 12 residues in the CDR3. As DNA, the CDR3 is TGTGCCAGCAGCTTGGGAGGGGGTGAGCAGTTCTTC. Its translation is CASSLGGGEQFF.

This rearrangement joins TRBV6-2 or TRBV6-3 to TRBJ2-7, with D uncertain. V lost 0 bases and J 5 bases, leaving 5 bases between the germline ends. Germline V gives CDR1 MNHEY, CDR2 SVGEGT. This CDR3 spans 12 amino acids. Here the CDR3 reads CASSYSSDEQYF. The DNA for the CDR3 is TGTGCCAGCAGTTACTCGAGTGACGAGCAGTACTTC.

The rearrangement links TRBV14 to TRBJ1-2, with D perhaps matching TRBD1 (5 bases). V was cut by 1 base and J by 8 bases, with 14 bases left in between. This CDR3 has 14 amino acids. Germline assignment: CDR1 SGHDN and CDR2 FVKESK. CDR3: CASSQGSTEGGYTF. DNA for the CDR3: TGTGCCAGCAGCCAAGGATCGACAGAGGGGGGCTACACCTTC.

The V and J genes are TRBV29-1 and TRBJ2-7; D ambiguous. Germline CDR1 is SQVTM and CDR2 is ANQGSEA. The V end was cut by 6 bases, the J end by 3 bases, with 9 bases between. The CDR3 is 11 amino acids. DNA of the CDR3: TGCAGCGTGCAGATGATCTACGAGCAGTACTTC. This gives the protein CSVQMIYEQYF.

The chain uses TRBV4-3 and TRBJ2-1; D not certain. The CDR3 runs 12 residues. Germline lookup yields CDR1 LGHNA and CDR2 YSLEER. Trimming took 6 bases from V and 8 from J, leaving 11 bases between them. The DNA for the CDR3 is TGCGCCAGCAGGGGATTAACCCATGAGCAGTTCTTC. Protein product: CASRGLTHEQFF.

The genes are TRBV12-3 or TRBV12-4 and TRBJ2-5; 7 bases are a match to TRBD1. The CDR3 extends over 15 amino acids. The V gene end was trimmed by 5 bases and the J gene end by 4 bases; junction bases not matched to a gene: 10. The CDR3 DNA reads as TGTGCCAGCAGTCCTTGGGACAGCCAGGGAGAGACCCAGTACTTC. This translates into CASSPWDSQGETQYF.

CDR3 nucleotide sequence: TGTGCCAGCCAGAGCGGGGGGGATGACACAGATACGCAGTATTTT. Encoded protein: CASQSGGDDTDTQYF. The rearrangement uses TRBV27 and TRBJ2-3; TRBD2 aligns across 10 bases. The CDR3 covers 15 residues. The V gene end was trimmed by 8 bases and the J gene end by 2 bases; junction bases not matched to a gene: 7. Germline V gene data show CDR1 as MNHEY and CDR2 as SMNVEV (reference sequence).

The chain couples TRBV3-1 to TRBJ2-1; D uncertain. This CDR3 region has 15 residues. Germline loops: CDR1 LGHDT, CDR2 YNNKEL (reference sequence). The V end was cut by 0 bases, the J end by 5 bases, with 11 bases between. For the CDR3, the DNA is TGTGCCAGCAGCCAAGATATTGGAGACCACAATGAGCAGTTCTTC. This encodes CASSQDIGDHNEQFF.

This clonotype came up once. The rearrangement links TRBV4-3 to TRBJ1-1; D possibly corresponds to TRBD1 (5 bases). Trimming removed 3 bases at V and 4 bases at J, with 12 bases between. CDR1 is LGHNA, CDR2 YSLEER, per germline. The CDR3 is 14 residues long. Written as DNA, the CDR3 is TGCGCCAGCAGCCAGGTTGGGGGTATCACTGAAGCTTTCTTT. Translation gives CASSQVGGITEAFF.

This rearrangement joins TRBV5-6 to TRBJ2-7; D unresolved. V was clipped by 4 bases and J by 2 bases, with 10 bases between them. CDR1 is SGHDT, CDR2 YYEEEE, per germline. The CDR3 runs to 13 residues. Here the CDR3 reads CASSLRRTYEQYF. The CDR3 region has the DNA TGTGCCAGCAGCCTCAGGAGAACCTACGAGCAGTACTTC.

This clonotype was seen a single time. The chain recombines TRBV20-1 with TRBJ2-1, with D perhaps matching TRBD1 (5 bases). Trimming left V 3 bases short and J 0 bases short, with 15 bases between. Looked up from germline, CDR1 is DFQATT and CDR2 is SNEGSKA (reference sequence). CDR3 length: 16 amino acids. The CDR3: CSARSIGESSYNEQFF. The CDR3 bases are TGCAGTGCTAGGTCGATAGGGGAAAGCTCCTACAATGAGCAGTTCTTC.